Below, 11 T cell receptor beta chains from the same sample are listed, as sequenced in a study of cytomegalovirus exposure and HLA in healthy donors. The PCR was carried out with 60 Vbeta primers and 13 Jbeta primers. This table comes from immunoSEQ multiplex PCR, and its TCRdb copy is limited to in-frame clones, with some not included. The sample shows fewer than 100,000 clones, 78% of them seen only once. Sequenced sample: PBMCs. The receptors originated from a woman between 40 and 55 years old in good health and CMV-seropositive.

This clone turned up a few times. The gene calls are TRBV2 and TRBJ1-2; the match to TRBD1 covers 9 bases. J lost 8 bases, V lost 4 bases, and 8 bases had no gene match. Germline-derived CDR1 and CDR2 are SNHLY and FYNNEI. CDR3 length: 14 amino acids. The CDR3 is CASSGVRTGVGYTF. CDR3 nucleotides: TGTGCCAGCAGTGGAGTGCGGACAGGGGTCGGCTACACCTTC.

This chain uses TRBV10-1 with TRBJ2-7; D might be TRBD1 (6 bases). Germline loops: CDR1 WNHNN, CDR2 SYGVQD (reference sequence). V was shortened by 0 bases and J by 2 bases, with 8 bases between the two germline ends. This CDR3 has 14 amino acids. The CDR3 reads CASSESSGAYEQYF. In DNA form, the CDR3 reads TGCGCCAGCAGTGAGTCCTCAGGGGCCTACGAGCAGTACTTC.

The CDR3 loop is CAWSAGFTEAFF. The DNA for the CDR3 is TGTGCCTGGAGTGCGGGATTCACTGAAGCTTTCTTT. This chain connects TRBV30 to TRBJ1-1; D is unresolved. This CDR3 contains 12 residues. Trimming stripped 1 base from V and 4 bases from J, with 7 bases between. Germline CDR1 reads GTSNPN; CDR2 reads SVGIG (reference sequence).

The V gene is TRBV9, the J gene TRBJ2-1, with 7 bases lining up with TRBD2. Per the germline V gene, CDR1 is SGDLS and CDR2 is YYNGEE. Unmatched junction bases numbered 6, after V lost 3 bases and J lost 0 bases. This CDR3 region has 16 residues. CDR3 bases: TGTGCCAGCAGCGGTCCTAGCGGCTCCTCCTACAATGAGCAGTTCTTC. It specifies CASSGPSGSSYNEQFF.

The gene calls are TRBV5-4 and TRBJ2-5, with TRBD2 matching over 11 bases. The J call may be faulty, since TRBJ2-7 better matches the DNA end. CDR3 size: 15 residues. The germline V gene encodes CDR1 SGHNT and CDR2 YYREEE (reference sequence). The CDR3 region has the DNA TGTGCCAGCAGCGAAACTAGCGGGAGTTTTTACGAGCAGTACTTC. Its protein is CASSETSGSFYEQYF.

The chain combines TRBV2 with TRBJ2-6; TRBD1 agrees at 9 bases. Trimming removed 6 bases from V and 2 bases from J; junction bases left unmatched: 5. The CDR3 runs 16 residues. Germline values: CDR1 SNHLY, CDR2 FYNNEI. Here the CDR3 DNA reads TGTGCCAGCAGGGACAGGGGCTCCCCTGGGGCCAACGTCCTGACTTTC. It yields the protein CASRDRGSPGANVLTF. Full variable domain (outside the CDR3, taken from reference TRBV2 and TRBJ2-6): EPEVTQTPSHQVTQMGQEVILRCVPISNHLYFYWYRQILGQKVEFLVSFYNNEISEKSEIFDDQFSVERPDGSNFTLKIRSTKLEDSAMYFCASRDRGSPGANVLTFGAGSRLTVL.

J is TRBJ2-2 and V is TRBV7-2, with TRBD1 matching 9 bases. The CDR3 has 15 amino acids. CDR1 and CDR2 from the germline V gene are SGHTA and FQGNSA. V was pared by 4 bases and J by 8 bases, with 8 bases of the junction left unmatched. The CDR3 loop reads CASSSTTGGRGELFF. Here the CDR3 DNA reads TGTGCCAGCAGCTCTACCACAGGGGGCAGAGGGGAGCTGTTTTTT.

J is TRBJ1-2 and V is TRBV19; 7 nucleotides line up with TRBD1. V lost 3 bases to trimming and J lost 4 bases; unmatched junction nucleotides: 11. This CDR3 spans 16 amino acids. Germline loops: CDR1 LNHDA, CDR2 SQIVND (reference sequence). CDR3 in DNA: TGTGCCAGTAGTATCTCGACAGGGTCTTTCCTCTATGGCTACACCTTC. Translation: CASSISTGSFLYGYTF.

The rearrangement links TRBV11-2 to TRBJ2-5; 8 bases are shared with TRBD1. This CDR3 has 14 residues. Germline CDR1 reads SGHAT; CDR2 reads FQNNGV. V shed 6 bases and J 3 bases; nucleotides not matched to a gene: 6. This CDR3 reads CASSRQGMEETQYF. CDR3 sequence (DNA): TGTGCCAGCAGTCGACAGGGGATGGAAGAGACCCAGTACTTC.

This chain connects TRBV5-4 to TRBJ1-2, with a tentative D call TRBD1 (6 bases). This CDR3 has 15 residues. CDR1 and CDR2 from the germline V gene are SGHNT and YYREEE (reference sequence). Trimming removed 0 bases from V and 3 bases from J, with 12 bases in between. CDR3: CASSLGPDRYYGYTF. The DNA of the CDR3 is TGTGCCAGCAGCTTGGGCCCCGACAGGTACTATGGCTACACCTTC.

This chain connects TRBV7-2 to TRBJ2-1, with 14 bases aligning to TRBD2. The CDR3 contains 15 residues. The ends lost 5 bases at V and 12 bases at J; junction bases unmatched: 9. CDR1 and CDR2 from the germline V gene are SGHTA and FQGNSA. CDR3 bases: TGTGCCAGCAGCCCACCGGGGACTAGCGGGAGCCGGCAGTTCTTC. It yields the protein CASSPPGTSGSRQFF.